This T cell receptor (beta chain) was captured in a study of human T cells and chemical hapten exposure (dated by TCRdb to about 2021). Regarding the complete study: For sensitization, 2% DPC in acetone was applied to a 2 cm by 2 cm area of upper inner arm skin. About 28 alopecia patients gave blood for TCR sequencing at one to four time points (pre-sensitization, 2, 6 and 24 weeks). Patch testing was done on the upper back using Finn chambers containing 0.01% DPC, and results were scored after 6 days according to International Contact Dermatitis Research Group standards. Weekly therapeutic DPC doses were additionally applied to the scalp of patients throughout the approximately 25-week study period. In alopecia patients, the study followed how the peripheral blood TCR repertoire changed in vivo over primary and secondary sensitization to diphenylcyclopropenone (DPC), a hapten. Blood samples were taken from patients before sensitization (week 0) and then at 2, 6 and about 24 weeks after DPC sensitization. Libraries were combined into a pool for sequencing, and differences in TCR yield between samples came mainly from small differences in library volumes within the pool. Most of the patients in the cohort were female, and the cohort covered alopecia areata with under or over 50% scalp involvement, alopecia totalis and alopecia universalis.

Preparation of the library involved RACE. Sequenced on a NextSeq 500. Library preparation attached unique molecular identifiers to individual cDNA molecules for quantitative, reproducible TCR counting. For every blood RNA sample, sequencing covered both the TCR alpha and TCR beta chains. In the source study's methods: A median of around 96,000 TCRs per sample was observed, with a range of roughly 23,224 to 700,000. The Decombinator software suite was used to annotate the V, J and CDR3 of the TCR reads. Every sample was subsampled to the same number of TCRs (28,000) for the PS versus PT1 abundance plots. Expanded TCRs were defined as absent before sensitization and observed at least eight times at the 2-week time point. TCRdb took the public reads, trimmed them with fastp at Q25, ran MiXCR for clone calling and kept in-frame beta chains. Under each unique CDR3 protein, matching rows form one entry showing the most common genes and DNA. TCRdb's processing, not the authors' own work, is the source of the V and J calls. Across this sample there are 130,000 or so distinct CDR3 sequences, with about 11% seen only once. In total, the top ten clones hold under 2.5% of the sample.

CDR1 and CDR2 (MNHEY, SVGAGI) derive from the germline V gene. The CDR3 goes from the cysteine to the phenylalanine over 13 residues. The CDR3 DNA has 39 bases and is translated from base 1. Here V drops 7 bases and J drops 7 bases, and the junction holds 5 bases not matched to any gene. The time point label, as the study defines it: patch test 3, about 24 weeks after DPC sensitization. Per the publication, the treatment or condition label means: therapeutic diphenylcyclopropenone sensitization with weekly scalp DPC. At each patch-test visit, blood was drawn before the patch test was applied. Patients were considered eligible if aged 18 to 70, diagnosed with alopecia and deemed suitable for DPC therapy, and patients were excluded if pregnant. Total RNA was isolated from unfractionated whole blood collected in Tempus Blood RNA tubes. Beyond this particular receptor, the publication reports: Because all patients had alopecia, a presumed autoimmune disease, the immune response of the patients might differ from that of healthy individuals. DPC sensitization did not change the number of TCRs with a frequency above 1 in 1000, and there was no evidence of changes in global repertoire structure. Expanded TCRs formed significantly more large CDR3 similarity clusters than pre-sensitization or healthy control sets, consistent with antigen-driven responses. Patch test score correlated positively with the number of PT1 expanded TCRs, reaching significance at thresholds 8, 16 and 32 but not at 4. Repeated subsampling changed both the strength of the expansion versus patch-test correlation and the threshold at which the correlation became significant.

In the case of this clonotype: No antigen is known for it. No much larger clone is present one base from it, and per-base qualities are unavailable.

The source is a woman aged 45-65 years with alopecia areata. Some clones in this sample may be carry-over from other donors' samples. The V and J genes are TRBV6-5 and TRBJ2-7; the junction holds 12 bases that match TRBD2. The sample consisted of whole blood, taken in connection with sensitization to the hapten diphenylcyclopropenone (DPC). Here is the DNA: TGTGCCAGCACGGCTAGCGGGAGGGAGGAGCAGTACTTC. Translated, it gives CASTASGREEQYF.